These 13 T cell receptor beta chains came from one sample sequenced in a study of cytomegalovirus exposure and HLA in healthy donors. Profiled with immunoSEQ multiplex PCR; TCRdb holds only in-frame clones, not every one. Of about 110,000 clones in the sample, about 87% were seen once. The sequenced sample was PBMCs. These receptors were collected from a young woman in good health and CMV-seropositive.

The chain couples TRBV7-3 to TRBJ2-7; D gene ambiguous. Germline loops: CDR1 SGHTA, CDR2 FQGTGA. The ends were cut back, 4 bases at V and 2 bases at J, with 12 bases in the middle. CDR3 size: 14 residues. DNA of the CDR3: TGTGCCAGCAGCTCTCCTAGGTATACCTACGAGCAGTACTTC. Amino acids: CASSSPRYTYEQYF.

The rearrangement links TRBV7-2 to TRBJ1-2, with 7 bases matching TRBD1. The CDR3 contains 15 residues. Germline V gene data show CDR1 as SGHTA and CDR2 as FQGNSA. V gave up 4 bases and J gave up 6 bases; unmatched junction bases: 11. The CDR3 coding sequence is TGTGCCAGCAGCTCAGCCAAGACAGGGAGGAATGGCTACACCTTC. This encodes CASSSAKTGRNGYTF.

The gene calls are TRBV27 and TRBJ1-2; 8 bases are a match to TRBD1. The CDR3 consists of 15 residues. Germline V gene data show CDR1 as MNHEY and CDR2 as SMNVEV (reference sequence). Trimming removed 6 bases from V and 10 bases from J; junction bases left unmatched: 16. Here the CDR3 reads CASSSDRTGMEYYTF. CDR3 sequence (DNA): TGTGCCAGCAGCTCAGACCGGACAGGGATGGAATACTACACCTTC.

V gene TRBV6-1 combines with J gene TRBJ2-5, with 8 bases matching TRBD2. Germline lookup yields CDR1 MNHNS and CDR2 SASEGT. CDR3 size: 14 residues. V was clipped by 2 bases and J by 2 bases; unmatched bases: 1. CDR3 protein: CASSEQRGQETQYF. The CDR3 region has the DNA TGTGCCAGCAGTGAACAGCGGGGGCAAGAGACCCAGTACTTC.

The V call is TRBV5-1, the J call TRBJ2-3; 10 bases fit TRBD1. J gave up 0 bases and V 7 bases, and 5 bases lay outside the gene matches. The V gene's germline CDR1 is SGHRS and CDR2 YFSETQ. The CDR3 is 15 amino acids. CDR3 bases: TGCGCCAGCCGACAGGGGGCTTCTAGCACAGATACGCAGTATTTT. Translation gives CASRQGASSTDTQYF.

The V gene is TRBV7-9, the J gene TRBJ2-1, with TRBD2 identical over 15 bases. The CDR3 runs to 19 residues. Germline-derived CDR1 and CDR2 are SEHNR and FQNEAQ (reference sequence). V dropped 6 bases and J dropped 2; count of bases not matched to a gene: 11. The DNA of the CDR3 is TGTGCCAGCAGTTTGCCGGGACTAGCGGGGGGTGCCCCCTACAATGAGCAGTTCTTC. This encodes CASSLPGLAGGAPYNEQFF. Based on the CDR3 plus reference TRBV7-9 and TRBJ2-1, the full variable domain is DTGVSQNPRHKITKRGQNVTFRCDPISEHNRLYWYRQTLGQGPEFLTYFQNEAQLEKSRLLSDRFSAERPKGSFSTLEIQRTEQGDSAMYLCASSLPGLAGGAPYNEQFFGPGTRLTVL.

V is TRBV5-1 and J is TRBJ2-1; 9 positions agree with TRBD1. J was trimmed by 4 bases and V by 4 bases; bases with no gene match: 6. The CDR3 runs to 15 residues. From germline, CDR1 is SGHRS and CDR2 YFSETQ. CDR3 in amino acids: CASSRGQGFYNEQFF. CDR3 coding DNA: TGCGCCAGCAGCCGCGGACAGGGGTTTTACAATGAGCAGTTCTTC.

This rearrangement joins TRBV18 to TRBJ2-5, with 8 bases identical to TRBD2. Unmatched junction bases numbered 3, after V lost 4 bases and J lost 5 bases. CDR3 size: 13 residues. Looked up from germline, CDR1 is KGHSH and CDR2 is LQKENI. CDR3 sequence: CASSRAGVETQYF. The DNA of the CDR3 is TGTGCCAGCTCACGAGCGGGGGTGGAGACCCAGTACTTC.

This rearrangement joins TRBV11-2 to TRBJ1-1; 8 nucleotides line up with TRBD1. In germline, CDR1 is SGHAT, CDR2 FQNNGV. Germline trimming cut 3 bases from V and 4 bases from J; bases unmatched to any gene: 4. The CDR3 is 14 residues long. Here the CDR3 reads CASSLDRVGTEAFF. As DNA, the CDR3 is TGTGCCAGCAGCTTGGACAGGGTGGGCACTGAAGCTTTCTTT.

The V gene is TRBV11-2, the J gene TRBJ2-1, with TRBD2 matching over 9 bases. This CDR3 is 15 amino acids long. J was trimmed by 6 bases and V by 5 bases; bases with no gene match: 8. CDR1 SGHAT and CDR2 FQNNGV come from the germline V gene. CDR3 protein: CASSPVAGVGNEQFF. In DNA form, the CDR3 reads TGTGCCAGCAGCCCGGTAGCGGGGGTCGGCAATGAGCAGTTCTTC.

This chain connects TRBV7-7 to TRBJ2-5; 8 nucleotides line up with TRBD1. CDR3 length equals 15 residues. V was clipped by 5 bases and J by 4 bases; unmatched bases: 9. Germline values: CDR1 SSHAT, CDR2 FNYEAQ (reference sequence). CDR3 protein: CASSPLQGGRETQYF. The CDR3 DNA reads TGTGCCAGCAGCCCTTTACAGGGGGGAAGAGAGACCCAGTACTTC. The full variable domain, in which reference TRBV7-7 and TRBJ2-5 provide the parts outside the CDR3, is GAGVSQSPRYKVTKRGQDVTLRCDPISSHATLYWYQQALGQGPEFLTYFNYEAQPDKSGLPSDRFSAERPEGSISTLTIQRTEQRDSAMYRCASSPLQGGRETQYFGPGTRLLVL.

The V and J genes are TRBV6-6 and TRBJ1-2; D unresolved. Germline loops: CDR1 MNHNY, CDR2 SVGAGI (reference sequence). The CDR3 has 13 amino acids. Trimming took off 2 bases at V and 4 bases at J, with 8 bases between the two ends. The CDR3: CASSYDRGYGYTF. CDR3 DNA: TGTGCCAGCAGTTACGACCGAGGCTATGGCTACACCTTC.

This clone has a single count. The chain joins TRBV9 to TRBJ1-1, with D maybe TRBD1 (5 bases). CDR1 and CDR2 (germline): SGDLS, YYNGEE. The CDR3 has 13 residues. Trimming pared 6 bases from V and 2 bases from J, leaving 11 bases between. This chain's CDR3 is CASTTGLNTEAFF. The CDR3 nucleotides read TGTGCCAGCACTACAGGCCTAAACACTGAAGCTTTCTTT.